A single T cell receptor (beta chain) is shown here with its context. CDR3 length: 12 amino acids. The germline gives CDR1 SGHRS, CDR2 YFSETQ. Between the trimmed V and J ends, which lost 3 bases and 7 bases, there was a span of 10 bases. Researchers isolated at least 7 million PBMCs per sample. The data were taken from a study of blood T cells in healthy people across ages. About the study: Every two T cells gave about one barcoded beta molecule via template switching.

Then a second PCR, running roughly 6 to 12 cycles, was carried out with a sample-barcoded 5' primer and a J-beta primer mix. A single record per CDR3 protein comes from TCRdb applying MiXCR to the 5' RACE reads. The profile covers 600,000 to 1,000,000 distinct CDR3 sequences, with over 45% appearing a single time and 20% to 25% taken by the ten largest. This receptor was taken from a man younger than 45 in good health. The chain has TRBV5-1 and TRBJ1-1; D gene uncertain. The specimen was blood. The CDR3 loop is CASSSGRNEAFF. The CDR3 region has the DNA TGCGCCAGCAGCTCCGGGCGAAATGAAGCTTTCTTT. The variable domain in full, with the rest retrieved from reference TRBV5-1 and TRBJ1-1, is KAGVTQTPRYLIKTRGQQVTLSCSPISGHRSVSWYQQTPGQGLQFLFEYFSETQRNKGNFPGRFSGRQFSNSRSEMNVSTLELGDSALYLCASSSGRNEAFFGQGTRLTVV.